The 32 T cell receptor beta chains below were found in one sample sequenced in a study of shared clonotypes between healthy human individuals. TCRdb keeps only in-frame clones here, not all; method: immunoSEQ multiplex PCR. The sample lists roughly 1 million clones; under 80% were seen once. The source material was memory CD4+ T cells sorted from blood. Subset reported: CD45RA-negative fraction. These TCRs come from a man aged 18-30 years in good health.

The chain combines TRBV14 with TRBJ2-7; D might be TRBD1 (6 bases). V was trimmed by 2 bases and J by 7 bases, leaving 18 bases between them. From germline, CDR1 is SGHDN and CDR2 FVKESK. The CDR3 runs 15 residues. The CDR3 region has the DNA TGTGCCAGCAGCCAATGGGCAGGGGTATTAGGGGAGCAGTACTTC. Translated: CASSQWAGVLGEQYF.

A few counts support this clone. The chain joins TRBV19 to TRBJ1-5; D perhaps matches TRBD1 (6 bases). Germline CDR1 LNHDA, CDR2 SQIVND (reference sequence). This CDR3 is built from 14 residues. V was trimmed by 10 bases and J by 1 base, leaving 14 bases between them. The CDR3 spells CAIGGLGSNQPQHF. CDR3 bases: TGTGCCATAGGGGGGTTAGGGAGCAATCAGCCCCAGCATTTT.

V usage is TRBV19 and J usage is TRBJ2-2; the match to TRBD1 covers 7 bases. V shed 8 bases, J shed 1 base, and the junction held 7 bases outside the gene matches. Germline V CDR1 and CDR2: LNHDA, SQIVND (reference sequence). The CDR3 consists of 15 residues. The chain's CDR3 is CASSRGQGNTGELFF. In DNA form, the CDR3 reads TGTGCCAGTTCTAGGGGGCAGGGGAACACCGGGGAGCTGTTTTTT.

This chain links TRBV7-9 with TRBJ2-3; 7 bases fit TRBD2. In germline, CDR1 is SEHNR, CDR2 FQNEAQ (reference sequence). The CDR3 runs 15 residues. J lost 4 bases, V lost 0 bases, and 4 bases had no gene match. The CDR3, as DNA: TGTGCCAGCAGCTTAGCGTCGGGGGGAGCAGATACGCAGTATTTT. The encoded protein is CASSLASGGADTQYF.

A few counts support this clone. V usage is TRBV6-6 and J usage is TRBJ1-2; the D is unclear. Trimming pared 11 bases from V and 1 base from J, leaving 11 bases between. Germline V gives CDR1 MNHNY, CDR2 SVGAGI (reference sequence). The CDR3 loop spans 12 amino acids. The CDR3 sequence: CAAWLLNYGYTF. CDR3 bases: TGTGCCGCGTGGCTACTTAACTATGGCTACACCTTC.

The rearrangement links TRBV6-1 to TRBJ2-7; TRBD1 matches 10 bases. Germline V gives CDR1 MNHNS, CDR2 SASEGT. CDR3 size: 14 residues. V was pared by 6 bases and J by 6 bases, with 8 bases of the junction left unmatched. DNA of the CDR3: TGTGCCAGCAGATCCCGGGACAGGGGCAGCGAGCAGTACTTC. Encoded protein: CASRSRDRGSEQYF.

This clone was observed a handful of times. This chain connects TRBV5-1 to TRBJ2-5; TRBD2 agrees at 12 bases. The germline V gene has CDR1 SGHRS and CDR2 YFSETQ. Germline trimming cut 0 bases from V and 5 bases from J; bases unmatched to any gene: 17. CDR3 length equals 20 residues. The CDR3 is CASSLALFILAGGRKETQYF. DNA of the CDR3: TGCGCCAGCAGCTTGGCCCTATTCATACTAGCGGGAGGTAGGAAGGAGACCCAGTACTTC.

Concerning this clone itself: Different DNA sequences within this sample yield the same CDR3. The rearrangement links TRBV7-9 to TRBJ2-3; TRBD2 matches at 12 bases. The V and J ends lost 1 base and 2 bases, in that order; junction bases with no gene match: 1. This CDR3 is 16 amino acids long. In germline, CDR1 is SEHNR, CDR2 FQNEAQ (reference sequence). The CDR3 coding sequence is TGTGCCAGCAGCTTAGGACTAGCGGGAGTCACAGATACGCAGTATTTT. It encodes CASSLGLAGVTDTQYF.

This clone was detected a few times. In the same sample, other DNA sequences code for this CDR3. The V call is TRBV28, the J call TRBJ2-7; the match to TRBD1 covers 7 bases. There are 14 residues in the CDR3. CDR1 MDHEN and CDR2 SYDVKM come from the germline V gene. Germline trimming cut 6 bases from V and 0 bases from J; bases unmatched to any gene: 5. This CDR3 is CASSRDSRSYEQYF. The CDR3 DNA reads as TGTGCCAGCAGCAGGGACAGTCGCTCCTACGAGCAGTACTTC.

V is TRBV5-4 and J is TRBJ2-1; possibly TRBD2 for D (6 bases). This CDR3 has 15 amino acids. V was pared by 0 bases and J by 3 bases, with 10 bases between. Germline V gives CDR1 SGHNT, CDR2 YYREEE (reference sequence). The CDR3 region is CASSLGIGSYNEQFF. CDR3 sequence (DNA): TGTGCCAGCAGCTTGGGTATCGGGAGCTACAATGAGCAGTTCTTC.

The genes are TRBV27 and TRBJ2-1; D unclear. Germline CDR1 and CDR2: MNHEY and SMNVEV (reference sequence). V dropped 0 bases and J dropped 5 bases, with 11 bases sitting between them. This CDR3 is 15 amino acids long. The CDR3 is CASSLSWVSNNEQFF. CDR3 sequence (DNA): TGTGCCAGCAGTTTATCGTGGGTAAGCAACAATGAGCAGTTCTTC.

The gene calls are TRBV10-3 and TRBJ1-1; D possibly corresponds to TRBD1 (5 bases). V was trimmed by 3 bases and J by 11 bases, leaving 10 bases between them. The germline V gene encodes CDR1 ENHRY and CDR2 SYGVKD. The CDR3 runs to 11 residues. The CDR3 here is CAISDGASAFF. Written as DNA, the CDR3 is TGTGCCATCAGTGACGGGGCGTCTGCTTTCTTT.

This chain's CDR3 is CASLSGGGRGTEAFF. CDR3 bases: TGCGCCAGCCTCTCAGGGGGCGGACGGGGAACTGAAGCTTTCTTT. The V gene is TRBV10-2, the J gene TRBJ1-1; 8 nucleotides align to TRBD1. The germline CDR1 and CDR2 sequences are WSHSY and SAAADI. This CDR3 is 15 amino acids long. With 8 bases clipped from V and 5 bases from J, the junction kept 13 bases outside the gene matches.

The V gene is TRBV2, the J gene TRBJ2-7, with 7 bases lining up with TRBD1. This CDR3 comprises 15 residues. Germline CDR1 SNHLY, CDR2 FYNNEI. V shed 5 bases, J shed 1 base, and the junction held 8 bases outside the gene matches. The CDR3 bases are TGTGCCAGCAGTCAAGACAGGGACCAATCCTACGAGCAGTACTTC. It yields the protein CASSQDRDQSYEQYF.

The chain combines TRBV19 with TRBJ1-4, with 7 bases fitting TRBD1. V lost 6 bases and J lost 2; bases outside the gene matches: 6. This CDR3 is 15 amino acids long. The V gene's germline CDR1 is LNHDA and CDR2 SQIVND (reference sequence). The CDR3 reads CASRTGPRTNEKLFF. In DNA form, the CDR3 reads TGTGCCAGTAGGACAGGGCCCCGGACTAATGAAAAACTGTTTTTT.

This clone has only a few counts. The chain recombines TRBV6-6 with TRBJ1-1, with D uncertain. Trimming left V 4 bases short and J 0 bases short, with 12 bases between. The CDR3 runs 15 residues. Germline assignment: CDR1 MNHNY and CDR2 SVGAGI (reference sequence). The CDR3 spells CASSSSRRMNTEAFF. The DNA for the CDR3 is TGTGCCAGCAGTTCCTCCAGAAGAATGAACACTGAAGCTTTCTTT.

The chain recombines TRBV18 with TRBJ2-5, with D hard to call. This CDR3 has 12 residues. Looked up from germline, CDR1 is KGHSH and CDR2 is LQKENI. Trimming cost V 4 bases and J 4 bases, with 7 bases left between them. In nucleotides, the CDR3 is TGTGCCAGCTCACTTTTCGCAGAGACCCAGTACTTC. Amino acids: CASSLFAETQYF.

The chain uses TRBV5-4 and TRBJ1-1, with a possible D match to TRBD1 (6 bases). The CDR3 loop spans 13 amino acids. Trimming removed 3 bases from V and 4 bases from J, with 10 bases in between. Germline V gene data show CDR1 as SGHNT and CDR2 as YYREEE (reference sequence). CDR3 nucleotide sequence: TGTGCCAGCAGCTCAGGACAGAGCACTGAAGCTTTCTTT. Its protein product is CASSSGQSTEAFF.

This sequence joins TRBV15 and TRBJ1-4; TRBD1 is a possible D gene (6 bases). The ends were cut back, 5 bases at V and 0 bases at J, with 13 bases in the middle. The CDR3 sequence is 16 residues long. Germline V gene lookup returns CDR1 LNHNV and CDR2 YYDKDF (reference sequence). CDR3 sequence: CATSRYRDATNEKLFF. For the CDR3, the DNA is TGTGCCACCAGCCGTTACAGGGACGCAACTAATGAAAAACTGTTTTTT.

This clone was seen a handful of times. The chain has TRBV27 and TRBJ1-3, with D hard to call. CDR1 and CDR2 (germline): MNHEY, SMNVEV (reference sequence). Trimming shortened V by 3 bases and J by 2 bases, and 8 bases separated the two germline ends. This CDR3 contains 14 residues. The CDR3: CASSLAGTGNTIYF. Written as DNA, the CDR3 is TGTGCCAGCAGTTTGGCTGGGACTGGAAACACCATATATTTT.

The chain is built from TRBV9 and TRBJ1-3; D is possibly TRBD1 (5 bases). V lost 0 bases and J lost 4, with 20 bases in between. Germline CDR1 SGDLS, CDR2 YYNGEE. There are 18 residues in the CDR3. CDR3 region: CASSVGLTWGDRGNTIYF. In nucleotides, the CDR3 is TGTGCCAGCAGCGTAGGACTTACGTGGGGGGATAGAGGAAACACCATATATTTT.

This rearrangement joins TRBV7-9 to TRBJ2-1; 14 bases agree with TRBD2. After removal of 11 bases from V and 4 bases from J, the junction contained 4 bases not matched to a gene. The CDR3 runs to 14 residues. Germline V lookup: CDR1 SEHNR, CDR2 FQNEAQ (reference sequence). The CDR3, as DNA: TGTGCCGTACGACTAGCGGGGGGGTACAATGAGCAGTTCTTC. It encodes CAVRLAGGYNEQFF. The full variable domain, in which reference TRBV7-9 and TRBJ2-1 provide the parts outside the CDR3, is DTGVSQNPRHKITKRGQNVTFRCDPISEHNRLYWYRQTLGQGPEFLTYFQNEAQLEKSRLLSDRFSAERPKGSFSTLEIQRTEQGDSAMYLCAVRLAGGYNEQFFGPGTRLTVL.

The CDR3, as DNA: TGTGCCAGCTCACCAGCCCGGTCGGGGGCCGTTCCCACAGATACGCAGTATTTT. This codes for CASSPARSGAVPTDTQYF. The chain carries TRBV18 and TRBJ2-3; the D gene could be TRBD1 or TRBD2 (6 bases each). The CDR3 contains 18 residues. The ends were cut back, 2 bases at V and 2 bases at J, with 20 bases in the middle. The germline V gene encodes CDR1 KGHSH and CDR2 LQKENI.

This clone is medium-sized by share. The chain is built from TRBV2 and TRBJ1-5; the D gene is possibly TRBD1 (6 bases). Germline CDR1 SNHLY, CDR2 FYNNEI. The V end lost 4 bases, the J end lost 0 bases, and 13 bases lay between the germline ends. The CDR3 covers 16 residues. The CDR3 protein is CASSGFSQGSNQPQHF. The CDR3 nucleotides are TGTGCCAGCAGTGGCTTCTCACAGGGTAGCAATCAGCCCCAGCATTTT.

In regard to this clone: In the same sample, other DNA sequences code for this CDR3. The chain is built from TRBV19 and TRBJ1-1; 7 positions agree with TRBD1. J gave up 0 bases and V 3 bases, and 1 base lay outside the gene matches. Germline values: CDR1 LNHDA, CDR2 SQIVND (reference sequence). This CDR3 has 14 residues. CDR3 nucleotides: TGTGCCAGTAGTATTACAGGGGTGAACACTGAAGCTTTCTTT. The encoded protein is CASSITGVNTEAFF.

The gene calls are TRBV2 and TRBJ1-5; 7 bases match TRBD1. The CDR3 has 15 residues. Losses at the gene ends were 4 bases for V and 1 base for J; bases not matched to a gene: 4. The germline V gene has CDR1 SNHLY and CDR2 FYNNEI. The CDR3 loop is CASSGDSLSNQPQHF. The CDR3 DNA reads TGTGCCAGCAGTGGGGACAGTTTAAGCAATCAGCCCCAGCATTTT.

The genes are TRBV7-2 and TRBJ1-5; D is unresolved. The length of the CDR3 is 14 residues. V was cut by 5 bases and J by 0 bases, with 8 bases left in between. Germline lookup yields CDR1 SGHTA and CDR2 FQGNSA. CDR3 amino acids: CASSLGNSNQPQHF. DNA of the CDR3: TGTGCCAGCAGCCTAGGTAATAGCAATCAGCCCCAGCATTTT.

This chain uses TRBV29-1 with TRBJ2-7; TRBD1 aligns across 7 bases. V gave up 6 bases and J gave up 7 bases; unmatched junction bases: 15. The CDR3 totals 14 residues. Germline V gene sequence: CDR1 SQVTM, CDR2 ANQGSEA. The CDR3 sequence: CSVTWGTDRSEQYF. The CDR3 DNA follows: TGCAGCGTGACGTGGGGGACAGACCGTAGTGAGCAGTACTTC.

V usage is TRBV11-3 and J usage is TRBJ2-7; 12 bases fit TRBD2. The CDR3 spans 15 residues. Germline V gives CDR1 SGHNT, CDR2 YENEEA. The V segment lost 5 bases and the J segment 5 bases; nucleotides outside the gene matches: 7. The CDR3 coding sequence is TGTGCCAGCAGCCAACGGACTAGCGGGAATGACGAGCAGTACTTC. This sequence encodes CASSQRTSGNDEQYF.

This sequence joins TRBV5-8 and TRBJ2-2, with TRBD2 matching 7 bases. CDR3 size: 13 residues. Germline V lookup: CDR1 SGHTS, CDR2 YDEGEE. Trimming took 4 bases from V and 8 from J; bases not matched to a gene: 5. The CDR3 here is CASSRTSFGELFF. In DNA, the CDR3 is TGTGCCAGCAGCCGGACTAGTTTTGGGGAGCTGTTTTTT.

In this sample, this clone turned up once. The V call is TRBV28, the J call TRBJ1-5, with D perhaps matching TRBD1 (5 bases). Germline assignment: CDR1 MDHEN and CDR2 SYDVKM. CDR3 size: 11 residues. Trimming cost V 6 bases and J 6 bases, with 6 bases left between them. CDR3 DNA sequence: TGTGCCAGCAGGGGGGGTCAGCCCCAGCATTTT. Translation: CASRGGQPQHF.

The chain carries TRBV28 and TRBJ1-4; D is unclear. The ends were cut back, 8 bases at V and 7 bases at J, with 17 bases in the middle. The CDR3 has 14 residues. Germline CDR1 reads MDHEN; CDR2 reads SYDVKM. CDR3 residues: CASSGRAGVEKLFF. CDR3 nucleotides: TGTGCCAGCTCGGGGAGGGCCGGCGTTGAAAAACTGTTTTTT.